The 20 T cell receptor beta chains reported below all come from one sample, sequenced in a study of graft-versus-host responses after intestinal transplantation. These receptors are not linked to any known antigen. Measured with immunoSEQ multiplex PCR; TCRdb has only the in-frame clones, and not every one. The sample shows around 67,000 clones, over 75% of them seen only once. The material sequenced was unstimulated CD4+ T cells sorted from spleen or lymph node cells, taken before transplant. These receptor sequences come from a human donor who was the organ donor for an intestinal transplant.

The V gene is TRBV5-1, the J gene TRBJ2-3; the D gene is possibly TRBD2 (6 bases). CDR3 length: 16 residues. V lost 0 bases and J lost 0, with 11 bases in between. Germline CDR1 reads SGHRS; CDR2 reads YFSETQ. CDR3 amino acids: CASSLDVGGSTDTQYF. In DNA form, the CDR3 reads TGCGCCAGCAGCTTGGATGTGGGGGGAAGCACAGATACGCAGTATTTT.

The CDR3 region has the DNA TGTGCCAGTAGGTTCAGCGGGGGGGCCAACAATGAGCAGTTCTTC. This sequence encodes CASRFSGGANNEQFF. This chain connects TRBV19 to TRBJ2-1; 10 bases line up with TRBD2. The CDR3 is 15 residues long. Trimming took 6 bases from V and 5 from J; bases not matched to a gene: 7. Germline CDR1 LNHDA, CDR2 SQIVND (reference sequence).

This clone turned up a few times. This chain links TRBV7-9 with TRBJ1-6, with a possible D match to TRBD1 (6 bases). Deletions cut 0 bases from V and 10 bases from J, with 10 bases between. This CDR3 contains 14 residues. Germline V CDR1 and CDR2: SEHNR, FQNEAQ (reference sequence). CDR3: CASSLAQGTSPLHF. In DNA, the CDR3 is TGTGCCAGCAGCTTAGCCCAGGGGACGTCACCCCTCCACTTT.

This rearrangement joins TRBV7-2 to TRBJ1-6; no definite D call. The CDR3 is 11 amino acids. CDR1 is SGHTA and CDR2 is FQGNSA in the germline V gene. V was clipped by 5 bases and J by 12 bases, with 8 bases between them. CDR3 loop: CASSPPGPLHF. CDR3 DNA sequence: TGTGCCAGCAGCCCTCCGGGACCCCTCCACTTT.

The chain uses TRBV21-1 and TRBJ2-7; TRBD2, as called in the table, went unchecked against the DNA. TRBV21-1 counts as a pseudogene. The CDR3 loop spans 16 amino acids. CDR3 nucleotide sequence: TGTGCCAGCAGCAAGTCAGTAGGACTAGCGGGGTTCGAGCAGTACGTC. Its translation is CASSKSVGLAGFEQYV.

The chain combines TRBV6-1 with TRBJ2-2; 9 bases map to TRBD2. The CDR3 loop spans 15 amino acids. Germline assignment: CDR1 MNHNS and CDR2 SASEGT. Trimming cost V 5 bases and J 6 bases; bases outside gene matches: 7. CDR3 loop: CASSPTSGSSGELFF. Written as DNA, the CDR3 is TGTGCCAGCAGTCCGACTAGCGGATCGTCCGGGGAGCTGTTTTTT.

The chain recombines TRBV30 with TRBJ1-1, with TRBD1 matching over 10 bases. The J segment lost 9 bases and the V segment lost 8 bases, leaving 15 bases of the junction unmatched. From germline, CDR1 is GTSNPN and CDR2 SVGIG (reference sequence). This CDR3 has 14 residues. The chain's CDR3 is CALDPKRQGAKAFF. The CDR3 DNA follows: TGTGCCCTAGACCCCAAAAGACAGGGGGCAAAAGCTTTCTTT.

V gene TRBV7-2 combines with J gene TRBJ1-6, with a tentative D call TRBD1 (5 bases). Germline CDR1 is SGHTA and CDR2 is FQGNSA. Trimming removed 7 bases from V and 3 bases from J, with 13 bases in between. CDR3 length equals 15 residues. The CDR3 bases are TGTGCCAGCACCCGGCGGGGGGGCTATAATTCACCCCTCCACTTT. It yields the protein CASTRRGGYNSPLHF.

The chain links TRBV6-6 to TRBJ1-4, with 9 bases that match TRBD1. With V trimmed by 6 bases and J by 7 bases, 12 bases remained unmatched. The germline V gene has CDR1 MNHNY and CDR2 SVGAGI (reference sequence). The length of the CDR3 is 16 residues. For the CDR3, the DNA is TGTGCCAGCAGCAAGGTCCAACAGGGGGCAAGTGAAAAACTGTTTTTT. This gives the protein CASSKVQQGASEKLFF.

The CDR3 DNA reads TGTGCCACCAGCAGAGATTTGGGCAGGGGTTTAGGTGAAAAACTGTTTTTT. Its protein product is CATSRDLGRGLGEKLFF. The V gene is TRBV15, the J gene TRBJ1-4; possible D gene TRBD1, 6 bases. The CDR3 totals 17 residues. Between the trimmed V and J ends, which lost 0 bases and 7 bases, there was a span of 18 bases. Per germline, CDR1 LNHNV and CDR2 YYDKDF (reference sequence).

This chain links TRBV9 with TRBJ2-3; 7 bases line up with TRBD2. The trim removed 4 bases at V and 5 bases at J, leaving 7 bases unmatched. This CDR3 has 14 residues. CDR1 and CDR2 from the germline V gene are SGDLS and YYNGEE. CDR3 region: CASSTGGLLDTQYF. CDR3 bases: TGTGCCAGCAGCACGGGGGGTCTGTTAGATACGCAGTATTTT.

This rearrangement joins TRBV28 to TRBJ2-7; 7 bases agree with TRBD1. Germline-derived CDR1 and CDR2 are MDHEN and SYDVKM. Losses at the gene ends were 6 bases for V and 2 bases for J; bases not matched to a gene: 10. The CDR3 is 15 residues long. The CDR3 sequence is CASRPSGTATYEQYV. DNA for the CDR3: TGTGCCAGCAGACCTTCGGGGACAGCCACCTACGAGCAGTACGTC.

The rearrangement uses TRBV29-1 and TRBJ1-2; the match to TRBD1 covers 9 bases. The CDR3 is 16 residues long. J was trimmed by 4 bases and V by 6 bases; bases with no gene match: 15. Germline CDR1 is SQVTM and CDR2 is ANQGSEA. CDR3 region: CSVAGTGNVGPYGYTF. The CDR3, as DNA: TGCAGCGTGGCCGGGACAGGGAATGTGGGCCCCTATGGCTACACCTTC.

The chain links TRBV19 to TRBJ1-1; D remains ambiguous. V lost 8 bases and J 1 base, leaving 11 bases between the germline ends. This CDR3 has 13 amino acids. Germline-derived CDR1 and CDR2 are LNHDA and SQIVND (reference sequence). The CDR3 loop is CASARRQNTEAFF. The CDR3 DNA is TGTGCCAGTGCCCGTAGACAGAACACTGAAGCTTTCTTT.

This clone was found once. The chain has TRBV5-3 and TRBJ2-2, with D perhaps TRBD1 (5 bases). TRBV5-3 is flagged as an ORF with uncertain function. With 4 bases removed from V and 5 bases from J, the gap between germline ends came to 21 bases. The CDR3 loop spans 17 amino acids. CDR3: CARSVVGKGPKTGELFF. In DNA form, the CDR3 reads TGTGCCAGAAGCGTCGTTGGTAAGGGGCCCAAAACCGGGGAGCTGTTTTTT.

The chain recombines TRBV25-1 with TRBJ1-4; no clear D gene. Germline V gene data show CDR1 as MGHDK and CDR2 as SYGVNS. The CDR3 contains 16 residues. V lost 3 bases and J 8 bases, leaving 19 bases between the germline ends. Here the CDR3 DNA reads TGTGCCAGCAGTGATCCTCGCGTAAGAGTGAACGAAAAACTGTTTTTT. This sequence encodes CASSDPRVRVNEKLFF.

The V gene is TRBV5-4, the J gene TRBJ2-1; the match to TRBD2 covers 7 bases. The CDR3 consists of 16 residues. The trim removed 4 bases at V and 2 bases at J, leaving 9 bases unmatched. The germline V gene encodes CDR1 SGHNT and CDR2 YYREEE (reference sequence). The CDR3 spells CASSVALAVPYNEQFF. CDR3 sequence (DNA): TGTGCCAGCAGCGTTGCTCTAGCGGTTCCCTACAATGAGCAGTTCTTC. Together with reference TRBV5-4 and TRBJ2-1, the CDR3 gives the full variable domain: ETGVTQSPTHLIKTRGQQVTLRCSSQSGHNTVSWYQQALGQGPQFIFQYYREEENGRGNFPPRFSGLQFPNYSSELNVNALELDDSALYLCASSVALAVPYNEQFFGPGTRLTVL.

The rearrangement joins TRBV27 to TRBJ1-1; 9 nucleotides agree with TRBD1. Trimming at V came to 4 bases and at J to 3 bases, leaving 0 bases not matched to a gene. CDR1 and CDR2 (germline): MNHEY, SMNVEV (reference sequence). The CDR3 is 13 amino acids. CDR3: CASSWDRDTEAFF. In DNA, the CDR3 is TGTGCCAGCAGTTGGGACAGGGACACTGAAGCTTTCTTT.

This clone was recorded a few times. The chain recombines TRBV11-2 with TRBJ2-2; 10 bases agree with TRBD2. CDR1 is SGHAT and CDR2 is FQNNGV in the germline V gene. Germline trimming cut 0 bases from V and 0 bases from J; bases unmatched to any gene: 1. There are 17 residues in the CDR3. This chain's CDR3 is CASSLDGLAANTGELFF. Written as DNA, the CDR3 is TGTGCCAGCAGCTTAGATGGACTAGCGGCGAACACCGGGGAGCTGTTTTTT.

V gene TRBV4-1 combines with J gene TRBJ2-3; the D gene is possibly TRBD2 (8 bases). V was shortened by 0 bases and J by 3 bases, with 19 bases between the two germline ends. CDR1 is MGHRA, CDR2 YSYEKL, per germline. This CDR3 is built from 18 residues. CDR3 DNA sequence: TGCGCCAGCAGCCAAGATAAGGGGGCGGGGGGACGGACAGATACGCAGTATTTT. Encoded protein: CASSQDKGAGGRTDTQYF.